A single sample is the source of the 6 T cell receptor beta chains below, sequenced in a study of T cell repertoires in cytomegalovirus infection. Which antigens these TCRs recognize remains unknown. TCRdb redid the calling of the reads with MiXCR, one entry per CDR3 protein. This table has approximately 1,000,000 distinct CDR3 sequences, roughly 30% appearing once. This sample comprised cultured CD8+ T cells from PBMCs, obtained from culture after CMV antigen stimulation. Receptors originate from a human donor in good health (CMV status not recorded). Some clones in this sample may be carry-over from other donors' samples.

The V call is TRBV6-6, the J call TRBJ2-3, with 9 bases identical to TRBD2. Trimming at V came to 11 bases and at J to 4 bases, leaving 16 bases not matched to a gene. The germline V gene encodes CDR1 MNHNY and CDR2 SVGAGI (reference sequence). This CDR3 contains 16 residues. DNA for the CDR3: TGTGCCCTCGATGAGCGGGCGGGGGGGCCGCCAGATACGCAGTATTTT. The encoded protein is CALDERAGGPPDTQYF.

The CDR3 reads CASSERAGGVNYGYTF. CDR3 in DNA: TGTGCCAGCAGTGAAAGGGCAGGGGGCGTTAACTATGGCTACACCTTC. The chain recombines TRBV6-1 with TRBJ1-2; 8 bases agree with TRBD1. The V segment lost 2 bases and the J segment 1 base; nucleotides outside the gene matches: 6. CDR1 MNHNS and CDR2 SASEGT come from the germline V gene. The CDR3 is 16 amino acids.

The chain employs TRBV28 and TRBJ2-5; D not certain. CDR1 and CDR2 from the germline V gene are MDHEN and SYDVKM. This CDR3 spans 14 amino acids. The V end lost 5 bases, the J end lost 0 bases, and 10 bases lay between the germline ends. The CDR3 reads CASSPQLYQETQYF. Here the CDR3 DNA reads TGTGCCAGCAGTCCCCAACTGTACCAAGAGACCCAGTACTTC.

This clonotype was seen a handful of times. In DNA form, the CDR3 reads TGTGCCAGCAGTCCGTCCCCGGACTGGACCTACGAGCAGTACTTC. Translated: CASSPSPDWTYEQYF. The rearrangement uses TRBV12-3 or TRBV12-4 and TRBJ2-7; a weak D match, TRBD2 (5 bases). The germline V and J ends were trimmed by 5 bases and 2 bases, with 16 bases remaining between them. The CDR3 loop spans 15 amino acids.

In this sample, this clonotype turned up a few times. The V gene is TRBV19, the J gene TRBJ1-1; D possibly corresponds to TRBD1 (5 bases). This CDR3 comprises 15 residues. Trimming left V 1 base short and J 1 base short, with 10 bases between. Germline CDR1 is LNHDA and CDR2 is SQIVND (reference sequence). The CDR3 bases are TGTGCCAGTAGTATAGGGGACGGCCCGAACACTGAAGCTTTCTTT. Translated: CASSIGDGPNTEAFF.

This clonotype was picked up a small number of times. The rearrangement joins TRBV29-1 to TRBJ2-1; no definite D call. CDR3 length equals 17 residues. CDR1 is SQVTM, CDR2 ANQGSEA, per germline. Trimming took 6 bases from V and 3 from J, leaving 24 bases between them. The CDR3 is CSVLRVSQPRLYNEQFF. The CDR3 DNA follows: TGCAGCGTCCTTAGGGTATCACAACCGAGGCTCTACAATGAGCAGTTCTTC.